The T cell receptor beta chain described here comes from a study of identical twins. In TCRdb, the 5' RACE reads were re-called with MiXCR into one record per CDR3 protein. The sample shows roughly 350,000 distinct CDR3 sequences, roughly 9% of them seen only once. The CDR3 is 16 amino acids. Germline values: CDR1 LGHDT, CDR2 YNNKEL (reference sequence). The V gene end was trimmed by 3 bases and the J gene end by 8 bases; junction bases not matched to a gene: 9. The sequenced sample was naive T cells sorted from blood. The sequence came from a woman between 45 and 60 years old in good health. V and J are TRBV3-1 and TRBJ2-1, with 11 bases that match TRBD2. CDR3 protein: CASSHGTTSGIYEQFF. CDR3 sequence (DNA): TGTGCCAGCAGCCATGGTACGACTAGCGGGATTTATGAGCAGTTCTTC.